This T cell receptor beta chain was profiled in a study of T cell repertoires in cytomegalovirus infection. Ten or more counts support this clonotype. Its specificity is unknown. Findings and limits, study-wide: HLA-C-restricted, CMV-specific TCR beta clonotypes were dominant ex vivo.

From the reads, TCRdb called clonotypes with MiXCR, one entry per CDR3 protein. Of roughly 600,000 distinct CDR3 sequences in the sample, about 24% were seen once. V was pared by 8 bases and J by 0 bases, with 9 bases between. CDR1 and CDR2 from the germline V gene are SGHTA and FQGNSA. The CDR3 is 13 amino acids. The genes are TRBV7-2 and TRBJ2-3, with no clear D. This TCR was recovered from a human donor in good health (CMV status not recorded). Some clones in this sample may be carry-over from other donors' samples. Sequencing was carried out using CD8+ T cells from PBMCs. CDR3 in amino acids: CASEKTSTDTQYF. Here the CDR3 DNA reads TGTGCCAGCGAGAAGACTAGCACAGATACGCAGTATTTT.